The T cell receptor beta chain under discussion was sequenced for a study of blood T cell repertoires in COVID-19. Study overall: T cells, B-cell-depleted T cells, or PBMCs supplied cDNA or gDNA.

Trimming removed 6 bases from V and 0 bases from J; junction bases left unmatched: 6. Germline CDR1 MDHEN, CDR2 SYDVKM. CDR3 length equals 15 residues. The participants were between about 18 and 90 years old and came from under 25 US areas. Per the study methods: Using reference gene primer amplification, nucleated cell counts were estimated. Clones were read by immunoSEQ multiplex PCR, and TCRdb kept only the in-frame ones, dropping some. V and J calls and clone size are as listed in that table; D and trimming were resolved from the DNA. There are 300,000 to 400,000 clones in the sample; 85% to 90% occur only once, and 0.9% to 1% lies in the top ten.

The sequence was obtained from a woman under 40 with acute COVID-19. The J gene is TRBJ1-1, the V gene TRBV28; 8 nucleotides align to TRBD1. Sequencing was performed on PBMCs or T cells enriched from blood (not recorded which). The CDR3 nucleotides are TGTGCCAGCAGGGGAACAGGGGGGATGAACACTGAAGCTTTCTTT. Its protein is CASRGTGGMNTEAFF. Filled out from reference TRBV28 and TRBJ1-1, the complete variable domain reads DVKVTQSSRYLVKRTGEKVFLECVQDMDHENMFWYRQDPGLGLRLIYFSYDVKMKEKGDIPEGYSVSREKKERFSLILESASTNQTSMYLCASRGTGGMNTEAFFGQGTRLTVV.